A selection of T cell receptor beta chains follows, all from one sample in a study of control samples from healthy donors and cancer patients. TCRdb's table, derived via immunoSEQ multiplex PCR, lists solely in-frame clones and lacks some. Among over 150,000 clones listed, approximately 92% were seen once. The sample was blood. The receptors were sampled from a man aged 25 to 40 in good health. Each CDR3 is given with its conserved first and last residue. A D gene is named only where the DNA matches it firmly. Only some rows state a clone size, as once, few, many or a class for expanded clones.

j_call v_call d_call clone_size cdr3_nt cdr3_aa
TRBJ1-1 TRBV29-1 TRBD1 NA TGCAGCGGGGGACAGATGAACACTGAAGCTTTCTTT CSGGQMNTEAFF
TRBJ1-1 TRBV6-5 NA NA TGTGCCAGCAGTCACGGACTGTCCTCTGAAGCTTTCTTT CASSHGLSSEAFF
TRBJ1-1 TRBV5-4 NA NA TGTGCCAGCAGCTCTAAATGGGACGGCGGCACTGAAGCTTTCTTT CASSSKWDGGTEAFF
TRBJ1-6 TRBV30 TRBD1 NA TGTGCCTGGAGTATGACAGGGAATTATTCACCCCTCCACTTT CAWSMTGNYSPLHF
TRBJ1-2 TRBV10-3 TRBD1 NA TGTGCCATCAGTGGGTTAACCGGGACAGGGACTTCAGATAACTATGGCTACACCTTC CAISGLTGTGTSDNYGYTF
TRBJ2-1 TRBV19 NA NA TGTGCCAGTAGTATAGGCTGGTATGAGCAGTTCTTC CASSIGWYEQFF
TRBJ1-5 TRBV4-3 TRBD1 NA TGCGCCAGCAGCGCGGACAGGGGCGACAATCAGCCCCAGCATTTT CASSADRGDNQPQHF
TRBJ2-7 TRBV18 NA NA TGTGCCAGCTCACTGATTAACGAGCAGTACTTC CASSLINEQYF
TRBJ2-1 TRBV7-9 TRBD2 NA TGTGCCAGCAGCCGGACTAGCGGGACAGGAAATGAGCAGTTCTTC CASSRTSGTGNEQFF
TRBJ2-3 TRBV6-5 TRBD1 NA TGTGCCAGCAAAGACAGGGCGGGCACAGATACGCAGTATTTT CASKDRAGTDTQYF
TRBJ1-1 TRBV27 TRBD1 NA TGTGCCAGCAGTTTACTGGCCGGACAGGTATTACGCGGAGCTTTCTTT CASSLLAGQVLRGAFF
TRBJ2-7 TRBV25-1 NA once TGTGCCAGCAGGGGCGGGTTGTACGAGCAGTACTTC CASRGGLYEQYF
TRBJ1-2 TRBV10-3 NA NA TGTGCCGTACAGGGAGATCAGTATGGCTACACCTTC CAVQGDQYGYTF
TRBJ2-1 TRBV29-1 TRBD1 NA TGCAGCGTTGTCGAGCCGGTCGACAGGGTGGAAGGCAATGAGCAGTTCTTC CSVVEPVDRVEGNEQFF
TRBJ2-1 TRBV3-1/TRBV3-2 NA NA TGTGCCAGCAGCGAGCGTTTGGGCGATGAGCAGTTCTTC CASSERLGDEQFF
TRBJ2-1 TRBV11-2 NA NA TGTGCCAGCAGCTTAGATTACCAACTCAATGAGCAGTTCTTC CASSLDYQLNEQFF
TRBJ2-1 TRBV12-3/TRBV12-4 TRBD2 NA TGTGCCAGCACACCCCGGGGAGGGGAGCAGTTCTTC CASTPRGGEQFF
TRBJ2-7 TRBV12-3/TRBV12-4 NA NA TGTGCCAGCAGTTTTTCAGCCGCCTACGAGCAGTACTTC CASSFSAAYEQYF
TRBJ2-3 TRBV21-1 NA NA TGTGCCAGCAGCTCCGCGGAGGGACGAGTCGGCACAGATACGCAGTATTTT CASSSAEGRVGTDTQYF
TRBJ1-6 TRBV9 TRBD1 NA TGTGCCAGCAGCCATGGGACAGGGATATCACCCCTCCACTTT CASSHGTGISPLHF
TRBJ2-7 TRBV21-1 NA NA TGTGCCAGCAGCAAACCCCAGCCTAGCTCCTACGAGCAGTACTTC CASSKPQPSSYEQYF
TRBJ1-2 TRBV27 TRBD1 NA TGTGCCAGCAGTTTTATCTGGGGACAGGGGGACGTTCAGGTTGGCTACACCTTC CASSFIWGQGDVQVGYTF
TRBJ2-7 TRBV6-5 NA NA TGTGCCAGCAGTAACCGGGTTCCCTACGAGCAGTACTTC CASSNRVPYEQYF
TRBJ1-2 TRBV4-1 NA NA TGCGCCAGCAGCCAAGGAGGACGTTCCGGCTACACCTTC CASSQGGRSGYTF
TRBJ2-5 TRBV7-9 NA NA TGTGCCAGCAGCTCTCCCTTCGGACCGTCGACCCAGTACTTC CASSSPFGPSTQYF
TRBJ1-2 TRBV6-5 TRBD1 few TGTGCCAGTAAAGACAGGGGAGCCTATGGCTACACCTTC CASKDRGAYGYTF
TRBJ2-2 TRBV19 NA NA TGTGCCAGTAGTATCGAGTGGGCCGGGGAGCTGTTTTTT CASSIEWAGELFF
TRBJ2-1 TRBV27 NA NA TGTGCCAGCAGGCCGGGACCTAAGGACAATGAGCAGTTCTTC CASRPGPKDNEQFF
TRBJ1-5 TRBV12-3/TRBV12-4 NA NA TGTGCCAGCAGTTCGGCTTCCAATCAGCCCCAGCATTTT CASSSASNQPQHF
TRBJ1-4 TRBV9 TRBD1 NA TGTGCCAGCAGCGTGACAGGGGGCCAGAGGGCTAATGAAAAACTGTTTTTT CASSVTGGQRANEKLFF
TRBJ1-4 TRBV6-8 TRBD1 few TGTGCCAGCAGTTCGGGGGACAGGGAGAATGAAAAACTGTTTTTT CASSSGDRENEKLFF
TRBJ1-1 TRBV6-2/TRBV6-3 NA NA TGTGCCAGCAGCAGGGGGAACACTGAAGCTTTCTTT CASSRGNTEAFF
TRBJ2-7 TRBV4-2 NA NA TGTGCCAGCAGCTTTCGGGACGGGATCTCTGCAAGGGGCTACGAGCAGTACTTC CASSFRDGISARGYEQYF
TRBJ2-3 TRBV5-8 NA NA TGTGCCAGCAGCCCGCGGGGCCCGGGGTTAGGGGATCTGGGCACAGATACGCAGTATTTT CASSPRGPGLGDLGTDTQYF
TRBJ1-2 TRBV12-3/TRBV12-4 NA NA TGTGCCAGCAGCGTCGGGGGAAACTATGGCTACACCTTC CASSVGGNYGYTF
TRBJ2-2 TRBV6-5 NA NA TGTGCCAGCAGGGCCGGGCTCGGGGAGCTGTTTTTT CASRAGLGELFF
TRBJ2-7 TRBV4-2 NA NA TGTGCCAGCAGCACCCAATTCGGGATTGCCGAGCAGTACTTC CASSTQFGIAEQYF
TRBJ1-5 TRBV30 NA NA TGTGCCTGGAGTCAGTATAGCAATCAGCCCCAGCATTTT CAWSQYSNQPQHF
TRBJ1-3 TRBV15 NA NA TGTGCCACCAGCAGAGATCAAAGAGGCCTCAACACCATATATTTT CATSRDQRGLNTIYF
TRBJ1-2 TRBV5-4 NA NA TGTGCCAGCAGCTCCGACAGGTTTGGCTACACCTTC CASSSDRFGYTF
TRBJ1-1 TRBV9 TRBD1 NA TGTGCCAGCAGCGTAGCCGGGGGGGGACAGGGACTACAGAACACTGAAGCTTTCTTT CASSVAGGGQGLQNTEAFF
TRBJ2-1 TRBV2 TRBD2 few TGTGCCAGCAGTCCACTAGCGGGGGGGCCCTATGAGCAGTTCTTC CASSPLAGGPYEQFF
TRBJ2-7 TRBV5-1 NA NA TGCGCCAGCAGCTTGGACAGGGACTCGGGGGAGCAGTACTTC CASSLDRDSGEQYF